This entry describes one T cell receptor beta chain. Its matching antigen is unknown. This may stem from a read error, because a much larger clone lies one nucleotide away. CDR3 length equals 15 residues. Germline V CDR1 and CDR2: GTSNPN, SVGIG (reference sequence). The ends were cut back, 4 bases at V and 0 bases at J, with 15 bases in the middle. This entry belongs to a study of blood T cells in healthy people across ages. The use of a sample-barcoded 5' primer and a J-beta primer mix characterized a second PCR of about 7 to 12 cycles. One entry per CDR3 protein, called by TCRdb with MiXCR from the 5' RACE reads. The sample holds 550,000 to 650,000 distinct CDR3 sequences; 25% to 30% are singletons and the top ten take less than 20%. Findings of the study overall: It was held that the diversity estimates obtained from one million T cells were underestimates. In older individuals, TCR beta diversity per million T cells was lower, falling roughly linearly with age.

The chain has TRBV30 and TRBJ1-2, with D hard to call. The TCR originated in an elderly woman in good health. Sequenced input: blood. The CDR3 nucleotides are TGTGCCTGGAAAGGACTGGGCTTTGCTAACTATGGCTACACCTTC. This sequence encodes CAWKGLGFANYGYTF.